This TCR beta chain appears in the sequencing data of a study of OX40 agonist ivuxolimab in advanced cancers. Study at large: Treatment of patients was with ivuxolimab, an agonistic anti-OX40 (CD134) antibody. Hepatocellular carcinoma, melanoma, renal cell or head and neck cancer occurred in dose-escalation patients.

A note on this clone: Antigen unknown.

Study results and caveats: Relative to CD4+, CD8+ T cells held more expanded clones on average.

CDR1 is SGHNT, CDR2 YYREEE, per germline (reference sequence). This CDR3 has 14 residues. With V trimmed by 4 bases and J by 4 bases, 7 bases remained unmatched. Sequenced by immunoSEQ multiplex PCR; TCRdb stores in-frame clones only, minus some. Counted here are 76,000 or so clones, roughly nine tenths occurring once; the ten biggest clones make up about an eighth. V is TRBV5-4 and J is TRBJ2-5; 7 bases are shared with TRBD2. The specimen was CD4+ or CD8+ T cells sorted from blood, collected in a trial of the OX40 agonist ivuxolimab. This TCR derives from an adult with an advanced solid tumor such as melanoma, head and neck, liver or kidney cancer. CDR3 bases: TGTGCCAGCAGCGTAAAAGGCGGGGGAGAGACCCAGTACTTC. This translates into CASSVKGGGETQYF. Based on the CDR3 plus reference TRBV5-4 and TRBJ2-5, the full variable domain is ETGVTQSPTHLIKTRGQQVTLRCSSQSGHNTVSWYQQALGQGPQFIFQYYREEENGRGNFPPRFSGLQFPNYSSELNVNALELDDSALYLCASSVKGGGETQYFGPGTRLLVL.